This TCR beta chain was sequenced during a study of shared clonotypes between healthy human individuals. The study, taken as a whole, reports: An anticipated effect of sequencing depth on clonotype sharing among donors was recognized. Non-shared clonotypes had lower generation probabilities than clonotypes shared by all four sorted-subset donors. The represented genetic and exposure-history diversity was limited by the small number of donors.

The germline gives CDR1 SGHAT, CDR2 FQNNGV. The CDR3 covers 17 residues. Trimming removed 4 bases from V and 7 bases from J; junction bases left unmatched: 13. Naive CD8 cells comprised CD45RO-negative, CCR7-positively selected cells, excluding terminally differentiated effector memory CD45RA+ cells. Once extracted for a subset, genomic DNA was divided evenly among several immunoSEQ plates. Measured with immunoSEQ multiplex PCR; TCRdb has only the in-frame clones, and not every one. The repertoire holds roughly 2,000,000 clones, with about 95% as singletons. As to this clone: What it binds is not known.

Specimen: naive CD8+ T cells sorted from blood. This chain links TRBV11-2 with TRBJ2-1, with 10 bases lining up with TRBD2. This clonotype was obtained from a man between 18 and 29 years old in good health. CDR3 residues: CASSSHLLAGVPNEQFF. The CDR3 DNA reads TGTGCCAGCAGCTCCCACCTCCTAGCGGGGGTCCCGAATGAGCAGTTCTTC.